Sequencing of this TCR beta chain was carried out in a study of spatial heterogeneity in lung cancer. Study overall: A strong correlation was found between TCR transcript counts in tumor regions and a T cell module score derived from matched bulk RNA-seq.

Losses at the gene ends were 6 bases for V and 2 bases for J; bases not matched to a gene: 8. Germline V gives CDR1 SEHNR, CDR2 FQNEAQ (reference sequence). The CDR3 extends over 15 amino acids. As to time point: sample taken at primary tumor resection. The cohort: around 79 early-stage, untreated non-small cell lung cancer patients. Every TCR cDNA molecule bore its own unique molecular identifier. TCRdb passed the 5' RACE reads through MiXCR, listing each CDR3 protein once. The data hold under 7,500 distinct CDR3 sequences, with 11% to 15% observed a single time. Regarding the study as a whole: One measure, the expanded intratumoral alpha and beta TCR count, tracked tumor mutation counts. Ubiquitous nonsynonymous mutations were tracked by counts of ubiquitous expanded TCRs, and regional ones by counts of regional expanded TCRs.

This clonotype was seen ten or more times. Its antigen remains unidentified. The sequence was collected from a female donor with early-stage non-small cell lung cancer. The rearrangement uses TRBV7-9 and TRBJ2-5, with 8 bases lining up with TRBD2. The material was lung tumor tissue, obtained at surgery. The CDR3 loop reads CASRRLGGAQETQYF. CDR3 DNA: TGTGCCAGCAGGAGGCTCGGGGGGGCTCAAGAGACCCAGTACTTC.